These 7 T cell receptor beta chains were all obtained from the same sample, sequenced in a study of shared clonotypes between healthy human individuals. Data came from immunoSEQ multiplex PCR; TCRdb stores just in-frame clones and leaves some out. The sample carries around 500,000 clones, 81% recorded once. Sequencing used PBMCs. Every receptor here comes from a woman between 35 and 50 years old in good health. Some clones in this sample may be carry-over from other donors' samples.

The rearrangement links TRBV11-3 to TRBJ2-1; 11 positions agree with TRBD1. Trimming at V came to 5 bases and at J to 0 bases, leaving 3 bases not matched to a gene. The CDR3 contains 16 residues. CDR1 is SGHNT, CDR2 YENEEA, per germline. The CDR3 here is CASSRDRGSSYNEQFF. In DNA, the CDR3 is TGTGCCAGCAGCCGGGACAGGGGGAGCTCCTACAATGAGCAGTTCTTC.

V usage is TRBV7-2 and J usage is TRBJ2-5, with D possibly being TRBD1 or TRBD2 (5 bases each). V was clipped by 5 bases and J by 2 bases, with 12 bases between them. Germline assignment: CDR1 SGHTA and CDR2 FQGNSA. The CDR3 length is 14 residues. The DNA of the CDR3 is TGTGCCAGCAGCCCGGGACGCACACAAGAGACCCAGTACTTC. Protein product: CASSPGRTQETQYF.

The chain is built from TRBV28 and TRBJ2-3; D not certain. CDR1 is MDHEN and CDR2 is SYDVKM in the germline V gene. Trimming cost V 3 bases and J 2 bases, with 12 bases left between them. The CDR3 has 15 residues. CDR3 protein: CASSLLTDPTDTQYF. The DNA of the CDR3 is TGTGCCAGCAGTTTGCTAACGGACCCCACAGATACGCAGTATTTT. Combining the CDR3 with reference TRBV28 and TRBJ2-3 gives the whole variable domain DVKVTQSSRYLVKRTGEKVFLECVQDMDHENMFWYRQDPGLGLRLIYFSYDVKMKEKGDIPEGYSVSREKKERFSLILESASTNQTSMYLCASSLLTDPTDTQYFGPGTRLTVL.

The chain joins TRBV28 to TRBJ2-2, with D tentatively TRBD1 (5 bases). The CDR3 has 13 residues. The V gene's germline CDR1 is MDHEN and CDR2 SYDVKM. Trimming stripped 3 bases from V and 7 bases from J, with 9 bases between. The CDR3 is CASSFRVGGELFF. Written as DNA, the CDR3 is TGTGCCAGCAGTTTCAGGGTTGGCGGGGAGCTGTTTTTT.

This clone was detected a few times. This likely came from a read error, as a far larger clone is one base away. Distinct nucleotide sequences in the sample also encode this CDR3. V gene TRBV4-3 combines with J gene TRBJ1-1, with a tentative D call TRBD1 (5 bases). Germline V gene sequence: CDR1 LGHNA, CDR2 YSLEER. The CDR3 runs 14 residues. The ends were cut back, 0 bases at V and 2 bases at J, with 7 bases in the middle. The CDR3 is CASSQDGANTEAFF. The CDR3 DNA sequence: TGCGCCAGCAGCCAAGACGGGGCTAACACTGAAGCTTTCTTT.

The table lists this clone with a few counts. This rearrangement joins TRBV19 to TRBJ2-7; 8 bases line up with TRBD1. Germline trimming cut 5 bases from V and 5 bases from J; bases unmatched to any gene: 8. Germline CDR1 LNHDA, CDR2 SQIVND (reference sequence). This CDR3 has 14 amino acids. The CDR3: CASSPWTGPNEQYF. The CDR3 coding sequence is TGTGCCAGTAGTCCGTGGACAGGGCCCAACGAGCAGTACTTC.

Details on this clone: A read error is the likely source, as a far larger clone sits one nucleotide away. The V call is TRBV2, the J call TRBJ1-1, with D unclear. This CDR3 is 13 amino acids long. Germline lookup yields CDR1 SNHLY and CDR2 FYNNEI. The CDR3 spells CASRQEVNTKAFF. The CDR3 region has the DNA TGTGCCAGCAGGCAAGAGGTGAACACTAAAGCTTTCTTT.